The entry that follows covers one TCR beta chain sequence. The source of the sample is a study of shared clonotypes between healthy human individuals. Study overall: For every donor, three CD4 naive, three CD4 memory, two CD8 naive and one CD8 memory plates were used.

Sorted-subset replicate PCRs used 200 ng of genomic DNA. This amount corresponded to approximately 30,000 T cell genomes. Generated by immunoSEQ multiplex PCR, the TCRdb table keeps only in-frame clones and is missing some. The sample yields approximately 2.3 million clones, 80% to 95% seen once. Division of CD4+ cells produced a CD45RA+ naive subset and a CD45RA-negative memory subset. V was clipped by 6 bases and J by 1 base, with 13 bases between them. This CDR3 contains 14 residues. Germline CDR1 and CDR2: SGHRS and YFSETQ. The source of this sequence is a man aged 18 to 30 in good health. Some clones in this sample may be carry-over from other donors' samples. The chain links TRBV5-1 to TRBJ1-1; no clear D gene. The sample taken for sequencing was naive CD4+ T cells from PBMCs. Subset noted: CD45RA+ positively selected. In nucleotides, the CDR3 is TGCGCCAGCACGATGCAGCCTGAGAACACTGAAGCTTTCTTT. Residues: CASTMQPENTEAFF. Based on the CDR3 plus reference TRBV5-1 and TRBJ1-1, the full variable domain is KAGVTQTPRYLIKTRGQQVTLSCSPISGHRSVSWYQQTPGQGLQFLFEYFSETQRNKGNFPGRFSGRQFSNSRSEMNVSTLELGDSALYLCASTMQPENTEAFFGQGTRLTVV.